This T cell receptor beta chain was found in a study of blood T cell repertoires in COVID-19. Produced via immunoSEQ multiplex PCR; TCRdb's table is partial and in-frame only. The sample has about 260,000 clones, approximately 90% seen once. The sequencing input was PBMCs or T cells enriched from blood (not recorded which). The receptor's source is a man aged 45-60 years who had been exposed to COVID-19.

CDR3 in amino acids: CASSQGTGTYEQYF. CDR3 sequence (DNA): TGTGCCAGCAGCCAAGGGACAGGAACCTACGAGCAGTACTTC. V is TRBV3-1 (or the pseudogene TRBV3-2) and J is TRBJ2-7, with 7 positions matching TRBD1. With 1 base clipped from V and 2 bases from J, the junction kept 2 bases outside the gene matches. This CDR3 is 14 amino acids long. Germline loops: CDR1 LGHDT, CDR2 YNNKEL (reference sequence).